This T cell receptor beta chain was identified during a study of spatial heterogeneity in lung cancer. This clonotype was counted at least ten times. Trimming cost V 5 bases and J 5 bases; bases outside gene matches: 7. The CDR3 loop spans 15 amino acids. Germline CDR1 is SGHRS and CDR2 is YFSETQ. Indicated time point: sample taken at primary tumor resection. No cells were sorted before sequencing. The whole RNA sequenced was extracted from tumor, nontumor lung or frozen PBMC. Patients with untreated early-stage non-small cell lung cancer, numbering approximately 79, were the donors. MiXCR, run by TCRdb on the 5' RACE reads, gives a single entry per CDR3 protein. Here the sample spans 22,000 or so distinct CDR3 sequences, about 4.5% being singletons.

This clonotype originated in a male donor with early-stage non-small cell lung cancer. The starting material was PBMCs, obtained at surgery. The chain carries TRBV5-1 and TRBJ2-1; TRBD2 matches at 10 bases. Here the CDR3 reads CASRPTSGINNEQFF. CDR3 in DNA: TGCGCCAGCAGACCAACTAGCGGGATAAACAATGAGCAGTTCTTC.